The rows below give T cell receptor beta chains drawn from one sample of a study of blood T cell repertoires in COVID-19. Repertoires were generated with immunoSEQ multiplex PCR, while TCRdb's copy carries only in-frame clones and drops some. This sample has about 200,000 clones, with about 91% found just once. Sequencing was carried out using peripheral blood. Receptor source: a young man with active or convalescent COVID-19. Both conserved end residues are part of each CDR3. D genes are given only for firm matches.

v_gene,d_gene,j_gene,CDR3nt,CDR3aa
TRBV10-1,TRBD1,TRBJ1-4,TGCGCCAGCAGTGAAACGACAGGGCGGACTAATGAAAAACTGTTTTTT,CASSETTGRTNEKLFF
TRBV7-8,-,TRBJ1-5,TGTGCCAGCAGCTTAGGGGCCTTGTCGGGAAATCAGCCCCAGCATTTT,CASSLGALSGNQPQHF
TRBV29-1,TRBD2,TRBJ2-5,TGCAGCGGAGGACTAGCGGGAGGGGAGACCCAGTACTTC,CSGGLAGGETQYF
TRBV30,-,TRBJ2-1,TGTGCGGTAAAAGAGGCCCTCCCTGAGCAGTTCTTC,CAVKEALPEQFF
TRBV6-5,-,TRBJ1-4,TGTGCCAGCAGTTACAAGCGAGTGGCTAATGAAAAACTGTTTTTT,CASSYKRVANEKLFF
TRBV7-2,TRBD1,TRBJ2-7,TGTGCCAGCAGCTTGGGGACAGGGCAGGGGGACGAGCAGTACTTC,CASSLGTGQGDEQYF
TRBV24-1,TRBD2,TRBJ2-2,TGTGCCACCAGTGCAAGCGGGAGGACCACCGGGGAGCTGTTTTTT,CATSASGRTTGELFF
TRBV5-4,TRBD1,TRBJ2-5,TGTGCCAGCAGCTGGCGCGGGGGACAGGGGGGTGAGACCCAGTACTTC,CASSWRGGQGGETQYF
TRBV11-2,TRBD2,TRBJ2-7,TGTGCCAGCAGCTCCCCTATCCGGGAGGGTTCCTACGAGCAGTACTTC,CASSSPIREGSYEQYF
TRBV2,TRBD1,TRBJ2-1,TGTGCCAGCAGTGTATTGGGACAGGGAGCCAACAATGAGCAGTTCTTC,CASSVLGQGANNEQFF
TRBV9,TRBD2,TRBJ2-3,TGTGCCAGCAGCGTAGTAGGGAGGGCCGAAGATACGCAGTATTTT,CASSVVGRAEDTQYF
TRBV6-5,-,TRBJ2-7,TGTGCCAGCAGTTATAGGAGTGGCACCTACGAGCAGTACTTC,CASSYRSGTYEQYF
TRBV19,-,TRBJ1-5,TGTGCCAGTAGTTCGGAGACAGCCCGCGATCAGCCCCAGCATTTT,CASSSETARDQPQHF
TRBV5-1,-,TRBJ2-3,TGCGCCAGCAGCCCCCCGGACAGCAACACAGATACGCAGTATTTT,CASSPPDSNTDTQYF